Included here is one T cell receptor (beta chain) sequence, with context. This clonotype was detected ten times or more. Its antigen is unknown. Base qualities were left out, and no much larger clone turns up one base away. This sample was included in a study of CD8 T cells in ankylosing spondylitis listed by TCRdb under 2017. About the full investigation: The study set out to find disease-linked TCR variants by profiling T cell receptor beta repertoires in ankylosing spondylitis patients and healthy donors. In total, the full study cohort was made up of some 110 healthy donors and some 26 ankylosing spondylitis patients. Samples of peripheral blood were taken, and for ankylosing spondylitis patients, synovial fluid was collected as well. Overall study results and their limits: The disease-linked clones showed a CD8+ phenotype and occurred at relatively low frequencies in peripheral blood. According to the report, matched synovial fluid samples from ankylosing spondylitis patients were significantly enriched for the disease-linked clones. Blood from ankylosing spondylitis patients appeared to be characterized by a TCR beta motif made up of several highly homologous amino acid variants. Some motif variants had previously been reported in the synovial fluid and blood of reactive arthritis patients, which suggests shared mechanisms of disease initiation.

Taken from the germline V gene, the CDR1 and CDR2 loops are MDHEN and SYDVKM. V is reduced by 5 bases and J by 7 bases, leaving a spacing of 12 bases between them. There are 12 amino acids in the CDR3, from cysteine to phenylalanine inclusive. Just the 36-base CDR3 DNA is kept, in frame starting at base 1. The sequencer was an Illumina HiSeq 2500. Quantitative 5'-RACE with molecular barcodes was the method used to prepare the TCR beta libraries. Under the source paper's analysis protocol: To identify disease-linked TCR variants, a new computational method was used, one built on a probabilistic model of VDJ rearrangement. The public reads were reanalyzed by TCRdb: fastp trimming at Q25, MiXCR alignment, in-frame beta chains only. Each CDR3 protein gets just one entry, which takes the most common genes and DNA from the rows behind it. TCRdb, not the original authors, processed these V and J calls. This sample gives roughly 370,000 distinct CDR3 sequences in total; 20% to 25% of them show up just once. The ten biggest clones cover roughly a sixth of the sample.

This receptor was obtained from a male donor with ankylosing spondylitis. Rearrangement joined TRBV28 to TRBJ2-7; a weak D assignment points to TRBD1 (6 bases agree). Sample: blood, either unsorted or a sorted T cell fraction (not recorded which). This receptor carries the CDR3 CASSTRQAEQYF. Here is the DNA: TGTGCCAGCAGTACCCGACAGGCAGAGCAGTACTTC.